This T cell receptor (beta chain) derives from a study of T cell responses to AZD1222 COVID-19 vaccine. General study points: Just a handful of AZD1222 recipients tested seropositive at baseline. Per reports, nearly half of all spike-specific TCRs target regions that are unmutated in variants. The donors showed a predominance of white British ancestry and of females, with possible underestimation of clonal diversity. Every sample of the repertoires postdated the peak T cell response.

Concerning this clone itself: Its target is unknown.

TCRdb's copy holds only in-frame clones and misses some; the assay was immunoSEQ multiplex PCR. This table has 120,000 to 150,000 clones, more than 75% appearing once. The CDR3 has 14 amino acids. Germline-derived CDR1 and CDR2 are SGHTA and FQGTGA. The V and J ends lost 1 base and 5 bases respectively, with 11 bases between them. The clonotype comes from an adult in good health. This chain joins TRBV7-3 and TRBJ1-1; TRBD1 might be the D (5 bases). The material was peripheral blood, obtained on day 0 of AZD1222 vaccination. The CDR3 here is CASSLRAGRTEAFF. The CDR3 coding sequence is TGTGCCAGCAGCTTAAGGGCAGGGCGGACTGAAGCTTTCTTT.